A selection of T cell receptor beta chains follows, all from one sample in a study of blood T cells in healthy people across ages. One entry per CDR3 protein, called by TCRdb with MiXCR from the 5' RACE reads. Among about 1 million distinct CDR3 sequences listed, under 45% were seen once. The specimen sequenced was blood. The receptors were sampled from a woman in her sixties in good health. CDR3s include the opening cysteine and the closing phenylalanine or tryptophan. A D gene is named only where the DNA matches it firmly. Where a row states a size, it is once, few, many or the class of an expanded clone; other rows omit it.

clone_size: .; j_call: TRBJ2-7; d_call: .; v_call: TRBV27; cdr3_nt: TGTGCCAGCAGCCAACAGGGAGTCCAACGGTTCTACGAGCAGTACTTC; cdr3_aa: CASSQQGVQRFYEQYF
clone_size: .; j_call: TRBJ1-1; d_call: .; v_call: TRBV27; cdr3_nt: TGTGCCAGCAGTCCTCGAATGGGGGGAGCTGAAGCTTTCTTT; cdr3_aa: CASSPRMGGAEAFF
clone_size: .; j_call: TRBJ2-5; d_call: TRBD2; v_call: TRBV20-1; cdr3_nt: TGCAGTGCTAGACCGGGGGGGGAGACCCAGTACTTC; cdr3_aa: CSARPGGETQYF
clone_size: few; j_call: TRBJ1-4; d_call: .; v_call: TRBV15; cdr3_nt: TGTGCCACCAGCAGAGCGCGGTCGAGGGGTAATGAAAAACTGTTTTTT; cdr3_aa: CATSRARSRGNEKLFF
clone_size: few; j_call: TRBJ2-7; d_call: TRBD1; v_call: TRBV25-1; cdr3_nt: TGTGCCAGCAGGCGGACAGGGGAGATCTACGAGCAGTACTTC; cdr3_aa: CASRRTGEIYEQYF
clone_size: .; j_call: TRBJ2-3; d_call: .; v_call: TRBV6-1; cdr3_nt: TGTGCCAGCAGTGAAGGGGCGGATCTCTACACAGATACGCAGTATTTT; cdr3_aa: CASSEGADLYTDTQYF
clone_size: .; j_call: TRBJ2-7; d_call: TRBD2; v_call: TRBV10-3; cdr3_nt: TGTGCCATCTCGGCCTGGGGACTAGCGGGAGGAGATTCCTACGAGCAGTACTTC; cdr3_aa: CAISAWGLAGGDSYEQYF
clone_size: .; j_call: TRBJ2-3; d_call: TRBD2; v_call: TRBV4-1; cdr3_nt: TGCGCCAGCAGCCAAGATATCACTAGCGGGAGCAGTCATACGCAGTATTTT; cdr3_aa: CASSQDITSGSSHTQYF
clone_size: .; j_call: TRBJ2-1; d_call: .; v_call: TRBV11-2; cdr3_nt: TGTGCCAGCAGCCTACCTAGATCAGAGACCCAGTTCTTC; cdr3_aa: CASSLPRSETQFF
clone_size: .; j_call: TRBJ1-5; d_call: .; v_call: TRBV7-4; cdr3_nt: TGTGCCAGCAGCCCCCCTGGCCGGCGGCCCCAGCATTTT; cdr3_aa: CASSPPGRRPQHF
clone_size: .; j_call: TRBJ1-2; d_call: TRBD1; v_call: TRBV20-1; cdr3_nt: TGCAGTGCTCAGAACCGGGACAGCTATGGCTACACCTTC; cdr3_aa: CSAQNRDSYGYTF
clone_size: .; j_call: TRBJ2-5; d_call: TRBD2; v_call: TRBV5-1; cdr3_nt: TGCGCCAGCAGCTTGGTAAGCGGGAGACCCCGGGTCAGAGAGACCCAGTACTTC; cdr3_aa: CASSLVSGRPRVRETQYF
clone_size: .; j_call: TRBJ2-3; d_call: .; v_call: TRBV5-1; cdr3_nt: TGCGCCAGCGGCTTGGCGACTACAGGGAGCACAGATACGCAGTATTTT; cdr3_aa: CASGLATTGSTDTQYF
clone_size: .; j_call: TRBJ1-2; d_call: TRBD1; v_call: TRBV10-3; cdr3_nt: TGTGCCATCAGTGAGGGGGACAGGGGCTGGTACTATGGCTACACCTTC; cdr3_aa: CAISEGDRGWYYGYTF
clone_size: few; j_call: TRBJ2-1; d_call: TRBD1; v_call: TRBV15; cdr3_nt: TGTGCCACCAGCAGATCCGGACAGGTATACAATGAGCAGTTCTTC; cdr3_aa: CATSRSGQVYNEQFF
clone_size: few; j_call: TRBJ1-1; d_call: .; v_call: TRBV6-6; cdr3_nt: TGTGCCAGCAGCACTCGTGGAAGGGCCACTGAAGCTTTCTTT; cdr3_aa: CASSTRGRATEAFF
clone_size: .; j_call: TRBJ2-1; d_call: .; v_call: TRBV9; cdr3_nt: TGTGCCAGCAGCGCCCTAACTTCATGGCAGCAGTTCTTC; cdr3_aa: CASSALTSWQQFF
clone_size: .; j_call: TRBJ2-5; d_call: TRBD2; v_call: TRBV18; cdr3_nt: TGTGCCAGCTCCCCCCAGCGGCTAGCGGGAGAAGAGACCCAGTACTTC; cdr3_aa: CASSPQRLAGEETQYF
clone_size: .; j_call: TRBJ2-2; d_call: TRBD1; v_call: TRBV28; cdr3_nt: TGTGCCAGCAGATCGACAGGGGGCATCACCGGGGAGCTGTTTTTT; cdr3_aa: CASRSTGGITGELFF
clone_size: .; j_call: TRBJ2-1; d_call: .; v_call: TRBV2; cdr3_nt: TGTGCCAGCAGGGAGGGAGCGGGTTTCTACAATGAGCAGTTCTTC; cdr3_aa: CASREGAGFYNEQFF
clone_size: .; j_call: TRBJ2-5; d_call: TRBD2; v_call: TRBV6-2/TRBV6-3; cdr3_nt: TGTGCCAGCAGCCCTAGGACTAGCGGGAGCTCCGGGGAAGAGACCCAGTACTTC; cdr3_aa: CASSPRTSGSSGEETQYF
clone_size: .; j_call: TRBJ2-1; d_call: TRBD2; v_call: TRBV2; cdr3_nt: TGTGCCAGCAGTGAACTAGCGGGAGGTACTAAAAATTACAATGAGCAGTTCTTC; cdr3_aa: CASSELAGGTKNYNEQFF
clone_size: once; j_call: TRBJ2-7; d_call: .; v_call: TRBV9; cdr3_nt: TGTGCCAGCAGCGTAGAAGACAGCGACGAGCAGTACTTC; cdr3_aa: CASSVEDSDEQYF
clone_size: few; j_call: TRBJ2-1; d_call: TRBD2; v_call: TRBV6-2/TRBV6-3; cdr3_nt: TGTGCCAGCAGGCCCGGGACTAGGTTCTACAATGAGCAGTTCTTC; cdr3_aa: CASRPGTRFYNEQFF
clone_size: few; j_call: TRBJ2-1; d_call: TRBD2; v_call: TRBV7-8; cdr3_nt: TGTGCCAGCAGCTTAGTTTGGCTAGCGGCCTCTAATGAGCAGTTCTTC; cdr3_aa: CASSLVWLAASNEQFF
clone_size: once; j_call: TRBJ2-7; d_call: .; v_call: TRBV30; cdr3_nt: TGTGCCTGGAGTCCGGACAGCTCCTACGAGCAGTACTTC; cdr3_aa: CAWSPDSSYEQYF
clone_size: .; j_call: TRBJ2-3; d_call: .; v_call: TRBV7-2; cdr3_nt: TGTGCCAGCAGCTCCGGTAGGGGACCCCGCACAGATACGCAGTATTTT; cdr3_aa: CASSSGRGPRTDTQYF
clone_size: .; j_call: TRBJ2-7; d_call: .; v_call: TRBV13; cdr3_nt: TGTGCCAGCAGCGGCGGGTGGCAAGAGGGTTACTCCTACGAGCAGTACTTC; cdr3_aa: CASSGGWQEGYSYEQYF
clone_size: .; j_call: TRBJ1-2; d_call: .; v_call: TRBV12-5; cdr3_nt: TGTGCTAGTGGTTCGTCAGGCTATGGCTACACCTTC; cdr3_aa: CASGSSGYGYTF
clone_size: .; j_call: TRBJ2-6; d_call: .; v_call: TRBV28; cdr3_nt: TGTGCCAGCGGCCTTCAGGCGCAGTCGGGGGCCAACGTCCTGACTTTC; cdr3_aa: CASGLQAQSGANVLTF
clone_size: few; j_call: TRBJ2-4; d_call: .; v_call: TRBV10-1; cdr3_nt: TGCGCCAGCAGTATTCGAGGAATTCAGTACTTC; cdr3_aa: CASSIRGIQYF
clone_size: .; j_call: TRBJ2-5; d_call: TRBD2; v_call: TRBV5-1; cdr3_nt: TGCGCCAGCAGCTCCGGAAAATGGACTAGCGGGAGGGTCCAACAAGAGACCCAGTACTTC; cdr3_aa: CASSSGKWTSGRVQQETQYF
clone_size: .; j_call: TRBJ2-5; d_call: .; v_call: TRBV5-6; cdr3_nt: TGTGCCAGCAGCTTGGCCTCTGGGACGGCCCCAAGGACCCAGTACTTC; cdr3_aa: CASSLASGTAPRTQYF
clone_size: few; j_call: TRBJ2-6; d_call: .; v_call: TRBV20-1; cdr3_nt: TGCAGTGCTAGAGATCCTACGGAAGGGGCCAACGTCCTGACTTTC; cdr3_aa: CSARDPTEGANVLTF
clone_size: .; j_call: TRBJ2-1; d_call: TRBD1; v_call: TRBV5-1; cdr3_nt: TGCGCCAGCAGCTTAGGACAGGGATATGAGCAGTTCTTC; cdr3_aa: CASSLGQGYEQFF
clone_size: .; j_call: TRBJ1-1; d_call: TRBD1; v_call: TRBV2; cdr3_nt: TGTGCCAGCAGTTTTAGACAGGGCGAAGCTTTCTTT; cdr3_aa: CASSFRQGEAFF
clone_size: few; j_call: TRBJ2-4; d_call: TRBD1; v_call: TRBV27; cdr3_nt: TGTGCCAGCAGCCGGGACAGGGGATACCAGCAGTACTTC; cdr3_aa: CASSRDRGYQQYF
clone_size: few; j_call: TRBJ1-5; d_call: TRBD1; v_call: TRBV6-4; cdr3_nt: TGTGCCAGCAGTGAAGGGGGCGGGCAGCCCCAGCATTTT; cdr3_aa: CASSEGGGQPQHF
clone_size: once; j_call: TRBJ1-5; d_call: .; v_call: TRBV4-1; cdr3_nt: TGCGCCAGCAGCCAAGTTTCAGGGAATCAGCCCCAGCATTTT; cdr3_aa: CASSQVSGNQPQHF
clone_size: few; j_call: TRBJ2-5; d_call: .; v_call: TRBV27; cdr3_nt: TGTGCCAGCAGTTTAATTGGGCTGCGGGAGACCCAGTACTTC; cdr3_aa: CASSLIGLRETQYF
clone_size: few; j_call: TRBJ2-3; d_call: TRBD2; v_call: TRBV20-1; cdr3_nt: TGCAGTGCTCGAGGGGAGGGGTTCACAGATACGCAGTATTTT; cdr3_aa: CSARGEGFTDTQYF
clone_size: few; j_call: TRBJ2-1; d_call: TRBD2; v_call: TRBV20-1; cdr3_nt: TGCAGTGCTCCGGGACTAGCGGGAGGGTACAATGAGCAGTTCTTC; cdr3_aa: CSAPGLAGGYNEQFF
clone_size: .; j_call: TRBJ2-2; d_call: .; v_call: TRBV19; cdr3_nt: TGTGCCAGTAGTATTCTCGGCGGACAGCTGAACACCGGGGAGCTGTTTTTT; cdr3_aa: CASSILGGQLNTGELFF
clone_size: .; j_call: TRBJ2-3; d_call: TRBD2; v_call: TRBV4-1; cdr3_nt: TGCGCCAGCAGCCTAAAGCAGGAGGCTAGCGGCCACACAGATACGCAGTATTTT; cdr3_aa: CASSLKQEASGHTDTQYF
clone_size: .; j_call: TRBJ1-4; d_call: .; v_call: TRBV28; cdr3_nt: TGTGCCAGCAGTTTATACAGTCGGGATGAAAAACTGTTTTTT; cdr3_aa: CASSLYSRDEKLFF
clone_size: few; j_call: TRBJ2-7; d_call: .; v_call: TRBV9; cdr3_nt: TGTGCCAGCAGCGTTCTTCAGGGGATGTACGAGCAGTACTTC; cdr3_aa: CASSVLQGMYEQYF